Below, 3 T cell receptor beta chains from the same sample are listed, as sequenced in a study of T cells in localized non-small cell lung cancer. Libraries were prepared by immunoSEQ multiplex PCR; TCRdb keeps only in-frame clonotypes and omits some of them. The sample lists 60,000 to 75,000 clones; roughly 86% were seen once. The sequencing used peripheral blood, collected before any cancer treatment. All receptors come from a female donor of 60 years or more with stage I lung adenocarcinoma.

The chain couples TRBV28 to TRBJ2-1, with D possibly TRBD2 on 7 matching bases. The CDR3 runs to 14 residues. The germline V gene has CDR1 MDHEN and CDR2 SYDVKM. The ends were cut back, 2 bases at V and 8 bases at J, with 13 bases in the middle. CDR3 sequence (DNA): TGTGCCAGCAGTTTAGCGGGGGCCTCGGATGAGCAGTTCTTC. Its translation: CASSLAGASDEQFF.

CDR3 bases: TGCAGCGGAAGGGGGCTGGTGATAGAGACCCAGTACTTC. Translated: CSGRGLVIETQYF. This rearrangement joins TRBV29-1 to TRBJ2-5; TRBD1 matches at 7 bases. The CDR3 runs 13 residues. V lost 7 bases and J lost 4; bases outside the gene matches: 9. The germline V gene has CDR1 SQVTM and CDR2 ANQGSEA.

V and J are TRBV5-1 and TRBJ2-3; D ambiguous. This CDR3 spans 13 amino acids. Germline CDR1 reads SGHRS; CDR2 reads YFSETQ. V was trimmed by 4 bases and J by 1 base, leaving 7 bases between them. CDR3 region: CASSTPGTDTQYF. DNA for the CDR3: TGCGCCAGCAGCACCCCTGGCACAGATACGCAGTATTTT. Complete variable domain (other parts from reference TRBV5-1 and TRBJ2-3): KAGVTQTPRYLIKTRGQQVTLSCSPISGHRSVSWYQQTPGQGLQFLFEYFSETQRNKGNFPGRFSGRQFSNSRSEMNVSTLELGDSALYLCASSTPGTDTQYFGPGTRLTVL.